These 30 T cell receptor beta chains were all obtained from the same sample, sequenced in a study of neurological immune-mediated disorders. MiXCR, applied by TCRdb to the 5' RACE reads, yields one record per CDR3 protein. The repertoire has under 70,000 distinct CDR3 sequences, 3% to 4% of them found once; the top ten carry approximately 7.1%. The sequencing input was PBMCs. Receptors were obtained from a woman aged 55-75 years with multiple sclerosis.

This clonotype was seen repeatedly, ten times or more. The chain couples TRBV4-1 to TRBJ2-2; 8 bases line up with TRBD2. The junction had 7 bases not matched to a gene; V was cut back by 0 bases and J by 4 bases. Per germline, CDR1 MGHRA and CDR2 YSYEKL. CDR3 length: 17 residues. The CDR3 is CASSQESPGLGTGELFF. The DNA for the CDR3 is TGCGCCAGCAGCCAAGAGTCCCCGGGACTAGGCACCGGGGAGCTGTTTTTT.

This clonotype was seen ten or more times. The chain couples TRBV7-2 to TRBJ1-1; D is unclear. CDR3 size: 13 residues. The germline V and J ends were trimmed by 5 bases and 0 bases, with 7 bases remaining between them. Germline CDR1 is SGHTA and CDR2 is FQGNSA. The CDR3 reads CASSINMNTEAFF. CDR3 coding DNA: TGTGCCAGCAGCATCAATATGAACACTGAAGCTTTCTTT.

The table lists this clonotype with many counts. The rearrangement joins TRBV9 to TRBJ2-3; 8 nucleotides match TRBD2. The junction had 13 bases not matched to a gene; V was cut back by 3 bases and J by 4 bases. The CDR3 has 17 amino acids. Germline V CDR1 and CDR2: SGDLS, YYNGEE. The CDR3 spells CASSAREGPRGADTQYF. The CDR3 nucleotides read TGTGCCAGCAGCGCCCGGGAGGGCCCTCGGGGGGCAGATACGCAGTATTTT.

This clonotype was picked up many times. The genes are TRBV20-1 and TRBJ2-7; weak D call: TRBD1 (7 bases). This CDR3 has 15 amino acids. Trimming stripped 2 bases from V and 6 bases from J, with 20 bases between. The V gene's germline CDR1 is DFQATT and CDR2 SNEGSKA (reference sequence). CDR3 residues: CSARSMTGRYGEQYF. CDR3 DNA sequence: TGCAGTGCTAGAAGCATGACAGGGAGGTACGGCGAGCAGTACTTC.

This clonotype was detected ten times or more. This chain uses TRBV28 with TRBJ2-7; the match to TRBD1 covers 9 bases. This CDR3 is built from 16 residues. With 4 bases clipped from V and 0 bases from J, the junction kept 7 bases outside the gene matches. The germline gives CDR1 MDHEN, CDR2 SYDVKM. CDR3 DNA sequence: TGTGCCAGCAGTTCCCTCGACAGGGGGGACTCCTACGAGCAGTACTTC. This codes for CASSSLDRGDSYEQYF.

This clonotype was found many times. This chain uses TRBV11-2 with TRBJ2-7; 10 bases agree with TRBD1. Germline assignment: CDR1 SGHAT and CDR2 FQNNGV. J lost 2 bases, V lost 3 bases, and 7 bases had no gene match. The CDR3 consists of 16 residues. Here the CDR3 reads CASSFPGTGVTYEQYF. The CDR3 nucleotides are TGTGCCAGCAGCTTCCCAGGGACAGGGGTAACCTACGAGCAGTACTTC.

The table lists this clonotype with many counts. The rearrangement joins TRBV15 to TRBJ2-3; 8 nucleotides match TRBD2. The CDR3 loop spans 15 amino acids. Germline CDR1 LNHNV, CDR2 YYDKDF (reference sequence). With V trimmed by 6 bases and J by 4 bases, 9 bases remained unmatched. The CDR3 coding sequence is TGTGCCACCAGGTCGGGAGGGGACAAAGCAGATACGCAGTATTTT. Its protein product is CATRSGGDKADTQYF.

This clonotype was observed at least ten times. The rearrangement links TRBV7-2 to TRBJ2-3; D unclear. The CDR3 length is 14 residues. V shed 1 base and J shed 1 base, with 6 bases lying between them. Germline V CDR1 and CDR2: SGHTA, FQGNSA. The CDR3 bases are TGTGCCAGCAGCTTAGACAGACGCACAGATACGCAGTATTTT. Protein sequence: CASSLDRRTDTQYF. The full variable domain, with the rest looked up from reference TRBV7-2 and TRBJ2-3, is GAGVSQSPSNKVTEKGKDVELRCDPISGHTALYWYRQSLGQGLEFLIYFQGNSAPDKSGLPSDRFSAERTGGSVSTLTIQRTQQEDSAVYLCASSLDRRTDTQYFGPGTRLTVL.

This clonotype was recorded many times. This chain uses TRBV5-1 with TRBJ2-7; perhaps TRBD2 as D (5 bases). The V end was cut by 0 bases, the J end by 12 bases, with 13 bases between. Germline values: CDR1 SGHRS, CDR2 YFSETQ. The CDR3 contains 12 residues. CDR3 protein: CASSLAGRGAYF. In DNA, the CDR3 is TGCGCCAGCAGCTTGGCCGGTCGGGGAGCGTACTTC. Using reference TRBV5-1 and TRBJ2-7 for the parts outside the CDR3, the full variable domain is KAGVTQTPRYLIKTRGQQVTLSCSPISGHRSVSWYQQTPGQGLQFLFEYFSETQRNKGNFPGRFSGRQFSNSRSEMNVSTLELGDSALYLCASSLAGRGAYFGPGTRLTVT.

This clonotype was detected many times. The chain couples TRBV7-9 to TRBJ2-7; the match to TRBD1 covers 8 bases. This CDR3 region has 15 residues. The V gene end was trimmed by 5 bases and the J gene end by 0 bases; junction bases not matched to a gene: 6. CDR1 is SEHNR and CDR2 is FQNEAQ in the germline V gene (reference sequence). CDR3 coding DNA: TGTGCCAGCAGCACACACAGGGGGACCTCCTACGAGCAGTACTTC. Its translation is CASSTHRGTSYEQYF.

This clonotype was counted at least ten times. The V and J genes are TRBV7-9 and TRBJ1-1; the D is unclear. Germline loops: CDR1 SEHNR, CDR2 FQNEAQ (reference sequence). V was cut by 6 bases and J by 6 bases, with 11 bases left in between. This CDR3 spans 12 amino acids. In nucleotides, the CDR3 is TGTGCCAGCAGTTTCATAGAGGCTGAAGCTTTCTTT. Protein product: CASSFIEAEAFF.

This clonotype was picked up many times. CDR3 region: CASSLDTGRATEAFF. CDR3 nucleotides: TGCGCCAGCAGCTTGGATACAGGGAGGGCCACTGAAGCTTTCTTT. The chain couples TRBV5-1 to TRBJ1-1; a weak D match, TRBD1 (6 bases). Trimming stripped 0 bases from V and 4 bases from J, with 13 bases between. Looked up from germline, CDR1 is SGHRS and CDR2 is YFSETQ. The CDR3 has 15 amino acids.

This clonotype was recorded many times. The chain employs TRBV2 and TRBJ2-3; 9 bases line up with TRBD2. This CDR3 spans 15 amino acids. V gave up 6 bases and J gave up 5 bases; unmatched junction bases: 9. From germline, CDR1 is SNHLY and CDR2 FYNNEI. The CDR3 is CASSQLAGAGDTQYF. The CDR3 nucleotides read TGTGCCAGCAGCCAATTAGCGGGGGCCGGAGATACGCAGTATTTT.

The sample holds many counts of this clonotype. The rearrangement joins TRBV7-2 to TRBJ2-7; 11 bases agree with TRBD1. The length of the CDR3 is 15 residues. V was clipped by 5 bases and J by 3 bases; unmatched bases: 6. Germline values: CDR1 SGHTA, CDR2 FQGNSA. Here the CDR3 reads CASSHGQGAFYEQYF. CDR3 sequence (DNA): TGTGCCAGCAGCCACGGACAGGGGGCGTTCTACGAGCAGTACTTC.

This clonotype was recorded at least ten times. V usage is TRBV20-1 and J usage is TRBJ1-5; D gene uncertain. This CDR3 spans 15 amino acids. Trimming removed 2 bases from V and 4 bases from J, with 15 bases in between. Germline V CDR1 and CDR2: DFQATT, SNEGSKA (reference sequence). The chain's CDR3 is CSARPPDRGNQPQHF. In nucleotides, the CDR3 is TGCAGTGCTAGACCCCCGGACCGCGGGAATCAGCCCCAGCATTTT.

This clonotype was counted only a few times. Given a much more abundant clone one base away, this may be a read error. This sequence joins TRBV12-3 or TRBV12-4 and TRBJ2-4; perhaps TRBD1 as D (6 bases). The CDR3 runs to 12 residues. The V end lost 6 bases, the J end lost 10 bases, and 13 bases lay between the germline ends. The CDR3 region is CASRNREKIQYF. CDR3 nucleotide sequence: TGTGCCAGCAGAAACAGGGAGAAAATTCAGTACTTC.

There are many counts of this clonotype. The chain uses TRBV24-1 and TRBJ2-1, with 12 bases fitting TRBD2. Unmatched junction bases numbered 4, after V lost 7 bases and J lost 4 bases. CDR3 length: 15 residues. From germline, CDR1 is KGHDR and CDR2 SFDVKD. The CDR3 DNA reads TGTGCCACCAGGGGAGGGACTAGCGGGTACAATGAGCAGTTCTTC. The encoded protein is CATRGGTSGYNEQFF.

The table lists this clonotype with many counts. V usage is TRBV18 and J usage is TRBJ2-1; the D is unclear. The CDR3 is made up of 15 amino acids. V lost 1 base, J lost 6 bases, and 13 bases lay in between. Germline V CDR1 and CDR2: KGHSH, LQKENI. CDR3 DNA: TGTGCCAGCTCACCACAGAGTCAGACCTCCAATGAGCAGTTCTTC. It translates to CASSPQSQTSNEQFF.

This clonotype was seen ten or more times. The V and J genes are TRBV2 and TRBJ2-3, with D unclear. V was shortened by 2 bases and J by 3 bases, with 24 bases between the two germline ends. CDR1 and CDR2 from the germline V gene are SNHLY and FYNNEI. The CDR3 runs to 19 residues. Here the CDR3 reads CASSEFAGMRLTRTDTQYF. CDR3 bases: TGTGCCAGCAGTGAATTCGCCGGAATGCGGCTAACCAGGACAGATACGCAGTATTTT.

This clonotype was observed many times. The chain recombines TRBV12-3 or TRBV12-4 with TRBJ1-4; 7 nucleotides align to TRBD1. The CDR3 consists of 18 residues. V was clipped by 3 bases and J by 8 bases; unmatched bases: 18. DNA for the CDR3: TGTGCCAGCAGTTTGGCATCGGGACAGCAACCCTATCGGGAAAAACTGTTTTTT. Translation gives CASSLASGQQPYREKLFF.

This clonotype was counted a few times. This may come from a read error, since a much larger clone is one base off. The CDR3 bases are TGCAGTGCTGGACTAGCGGGAGGCACAGGTACGCAGTATTTT. Its translation is CSAGLAGGTGTQYF. The chain links TRBV20-1 to TRBJ2-3, with 14 bases fitting TRBD2. This CDR3 contains 14 residues. Looked up from germline, CDR1 is DFQATT and CDR2 is SNEGSKA (reference sequence).

This clonotype was counted ten times or more. The chain links TRBV5-1 to TRBJ2-5, with D perhaps matching TRBD2 (5 bases). CDR1 and CDR2 from the germline V gene are SGHRS and YFSETQ. The CDR3 length is 15 residues. V was pared by 7 bases and J by 1 base, with 17 bases between. Here the CDR3 reads CASGENGIRQETQYF. Here the CDR3 DNA reads TGCGCCAGCGGGGAAAACGGGATCCGCCAAGAGACCCAGTACTTC.

The chain employs TRBV7-6 and TRBJ2-1; 15 positions agree with TRBD2. Germline V gene lookup returns CDR1 SGHVS and CDR2 FNYEAQ. The CDR3 has 17 residues. V dropped 6 bases and J dropped 10; count of bases not matched to a gene: 13. In nucleotides, the CDR3 is TGTGCCAGCAGTTCCATTGGGACTAGCGGGAGGTTGAGGGAGCAGTTCTTC. This encodes CASSSIGTSGRLREQFF.

This clonotype was seen at least ten times. The gene calls are TRBV29-1 and TRBJ1-5; D may be TRBD1 (5 bases). Trimming removed 3 bases from V and 2 bases from J, with 11 bases in between. There are 14 residues in the CDR3. Per the germline V gene, CDR1 is SQVTM and CDR2 is ANQGSEA. CDR3 in DNA: TGCAGCGTTGAGCCGGGGCCCCGCAATCAGCCCCAGCATTTT. Its translation: CSVEPGPRNQPQHF.

The gene calls are TRBV29-1 and TRBJ2-7; possible D gene TRBD1, 5 bases. This CDR3 contains 13 residues. Germline V gene data show CDR1 as SQVTM and CDR2 as ANQGSEA. V was cut by 6 bases and J by 0 bases, with 12 bases left in between. The CDR3 sequence is CSVGDSLSYEQYF. The CDR3 nucleotides read TGCAGCGTCGGAGACAGCCTCTCCTACGAGCAGTACTTC.

This clonotype was seen at least ten times. In DNA, the CDR3 is TGTGCCAGCAGCCAAGGAACGGGGTCAGAGCAGCCCCAGCATTTT. As protein: CASSQGTGSEQPQHF. This rearrangement joins TRBV4-2 to TRBJ1-5; D not resolved. The germline CDR1 and CDR2 sequences are LGHNA and YNFKEQ. Trimming pared 1 base from V and 7 bases from J, leaving 14 bases between. CDR3 length: 15 residues.

The table lists this clonotype with many counts. The chain links TRBV20-1 to TRBJ2-7, with 7 bases lining up with TRBD2. Germline CDR1 and CDR2: DFQATT and SNEGSKA (reference sequence). With 0 bases clipped from V and 3 bases from J, the junction kept 5 bases outside the gene matches. This CDR3 comprises 14 residues. The CDR3 sequence is CSARDGGLLYEQYF. In DNA, the CDR3 is TGCAGTGCTAGAGATGGGGGACTACTCTACGAGCAGTACTTC.

In its sample, this clonotype was seen many times. The rearrangement uses TRBV12-3 or TRBV12-4 and TRBJ1-6; no reliable D call. The CDR3 spans 15 residues. The V end lost 8 bases, the J end lost 0 bases, and 11 bases lay between the germline ends. The CDR3 bases are TGTGCCAGCCGCTTCGATAGCTCCTATAATTCACCCCTCCACTTT. Translated: CASRFDSSYNSPLHF.

This clonotype turned up a few times. The chain employs TRBV6-5 and TRBJ1-2, with no clear D. Germline lookup yields CDR1 MNHEY and CDR2 SVGAGI. Trimming shortened V by 6 bases and J by 7 bases, and 9 bases separated the two germline ends. The CDR3 runs 11 residues. DNA of the CDR3: TGTGCCAGCAGCTCGTGGGGTGGCTACACCTTC. Its translation is CASSSWGGYTF.

As regards this clonotype: This may be a read error: a much more frequent sequence differs by one nucleotide. This chain links TRBV12-3 or TRBV12-4 with TRBJ2-6; the D call may be TRBD1 or TRBD2 (6 bases each). This CDR3 is built from 13 residues. The CDR3 loop reads CASSLRGAKVLTF. The CDR3 DNA reads TGTGCCAGCAGCCTAAGGGGGGCCAAAGTCCTGACTTTC.